This T cell receptor (beta chain) stems from a study of spatial heterogeneity in lung cancer. Looking at the study overall: Bulk RNA-seq from matched material yielded a T cell module score that correlated strongly with TCR transcript counts in tumor regions.

Noted time point: sample taken at primary tumor resection. Trimming took off 4 bases at V and 6 bases at J, with 15 bases between the two ends. This CDR3 has 13 amino acids. Per the germline V gene, CDR1 is DFQATT and CDR2 is SNEGSKA (reference sequence). General study findings and limits: Expanded alpha and beta TCR counts within tumors tracked tumor mutation counts.

There are many counts of this clonotype. Its antigen is still unknown. Via MiXCR, TCRdb re-called the 5' RACE reads, giving one row per CDR3 protein. There are about 9,200 distinct CDR3 sequences in the sample; 4% to 6% occur only once, and roughly an eighth lies in the top ten. The source material was lung tumor tissue, sampled at surgery. The chain uses TRBV20-1 and TRBJ1-2; no reliable D call. This TCR was sampled from a female donor with early-stage non-small cell lung cancer. As DNA, the CDR3 is TGCAGTGCTAAGGACCCCTTATCGGATGGCTACACCTTC. Translation: CSAKDPLSDGYTF.